This T cell receptor (beta chain) was sequenced during a study of control samples from healthy donors and cancer patients. The CDR3 loop spans 13 amino acids. The germline V gene has CDR1 SGHTA and CDR2 FQGTGA. The V and J ends lost 1 base and 1 base respectively, with 4 bases between them. The method was immunoSEQ multiplex PCR; TCRdb's version includes in-frame clones alone and lacks a portion of them. The profile shows approximately 49,000 clones, around 85% of them singletons. The chain has TRBV7-3 and TRBJ1-1; no reliable D call. The clonotype comes from a woman in her fifties or sixties with lung cancer. The specimen sequenced was PBMCs. CDR3 bases: TGTGCCAGCAGCTTAAATGCGAACACTGAAGCTTTCTTT. Translation: CASSLNANTEAFF. The variable domain in full, with the rest retrieved from reference TRBV7-3 and TRBJ1-1, is GAGVSQTPSNKVTEKGKYVELRCDPISGHTALYWYRQSLGQGPEFLIYFQGTGAADDSGLPNDRFFAVRPEGSVSTLKIQRTERGDSAVYLCASSLNANTEAFFGQGTRLTVV.